Reported below is one T cell receptor (beta chain). The antigen is not known. Exposure to brentuximab vedotin varied, and each patient had relapsed following autologous stem cell transplantation. Classification of best responses gave complete response, partial response or progressive disease. Here immunoSEQ multiplex PCR was the method, and the copy in TCRdb shows in-frame clones only, minus some. The sample includes 70,000 to 80,000 clones, about 92% of them seen just once. In germline, CDR1 is SGHDT, CDR2 YYEEEE. V shed 4 bases and J shed 2 bases, with 12 bases lying between them. The CDR3 extends over 14 amino acids. This specimen belongs to a study of PD-1 blockade in classical Hodgkin lymphoma. Findings of the study overall: With CD4+ cells, TCR diversity rose significantly by C4D1, but not with CD8+ cells. Complete responders entered with baseline diversity on par with newly diagnosed patients, the results showed.

The clonotype was recovered from a human donor with classical Hodgkin lymphoma. The sample was peripheral blood mononuclear cells (PBMCs), taken at baseline. The V and J genes are TRBV5-6 and TRBJ1-1; maybe TRBD1 (5 bases). CDR3 nucleotide sequence: TGTGCCAGCAGCCACTACAGGCTCAACACTGAAGCTTTCTTT. The encoded protein is CASSHYRLNTEAFF.